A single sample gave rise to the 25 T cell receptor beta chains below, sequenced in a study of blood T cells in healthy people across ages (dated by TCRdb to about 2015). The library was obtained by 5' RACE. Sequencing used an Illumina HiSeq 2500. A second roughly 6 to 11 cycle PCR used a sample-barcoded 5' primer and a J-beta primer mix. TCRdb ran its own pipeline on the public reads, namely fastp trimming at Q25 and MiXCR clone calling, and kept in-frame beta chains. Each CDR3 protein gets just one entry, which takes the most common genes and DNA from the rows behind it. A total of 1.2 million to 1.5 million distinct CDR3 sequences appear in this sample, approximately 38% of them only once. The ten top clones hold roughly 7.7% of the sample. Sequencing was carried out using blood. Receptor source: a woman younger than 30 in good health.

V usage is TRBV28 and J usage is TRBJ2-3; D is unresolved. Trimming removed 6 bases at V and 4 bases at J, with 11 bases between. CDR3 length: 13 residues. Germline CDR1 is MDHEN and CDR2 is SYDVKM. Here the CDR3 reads CASRSTGPDTQYF. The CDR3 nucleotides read TGTGCCAGCAGATCCACGGGTCCAGATACGCAGTATTTT. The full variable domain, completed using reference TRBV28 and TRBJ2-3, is DVKVTQSSRYLVKRTGEKVFLECVQDMDHENMFWYRQDPGLGLRLIYFSYDVKMKEKGDIPEGYSVSREKKERFSLILESASTNQTSMYLCASRSTGPDTQYFGPGTRLTVL.

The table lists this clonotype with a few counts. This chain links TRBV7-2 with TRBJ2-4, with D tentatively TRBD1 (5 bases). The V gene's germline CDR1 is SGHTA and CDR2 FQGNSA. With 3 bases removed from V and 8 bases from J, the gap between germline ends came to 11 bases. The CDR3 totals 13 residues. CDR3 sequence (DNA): TGTGCCAGCAGCTTTGACAGCCGGGACATTCAGTACTTC. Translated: CASSFDSRDIQYF.

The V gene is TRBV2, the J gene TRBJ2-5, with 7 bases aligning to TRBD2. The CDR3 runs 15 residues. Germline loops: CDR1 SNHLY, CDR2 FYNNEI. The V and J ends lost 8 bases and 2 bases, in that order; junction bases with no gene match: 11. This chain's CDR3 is CASFRGGALQETQYF. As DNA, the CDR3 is TGTGCCAGCTTTAGGGGAGGGGCCCTTCAAGAGACCCAGTACTTC.

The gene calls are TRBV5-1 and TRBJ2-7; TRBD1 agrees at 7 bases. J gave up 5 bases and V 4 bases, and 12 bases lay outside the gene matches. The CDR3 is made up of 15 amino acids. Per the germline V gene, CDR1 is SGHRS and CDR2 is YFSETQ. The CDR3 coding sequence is TGCGCCAGCAGCGGTGACAGGGTCGTACAGGACGAGCAGTACTTC. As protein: CASSGDRVVQDEQYF.

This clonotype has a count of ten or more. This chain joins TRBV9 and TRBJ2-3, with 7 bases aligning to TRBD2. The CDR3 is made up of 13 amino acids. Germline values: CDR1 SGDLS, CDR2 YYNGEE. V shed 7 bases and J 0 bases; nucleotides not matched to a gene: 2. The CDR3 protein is CASGGGSTDTQYF. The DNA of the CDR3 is TGTGCCAGCGGCGGGGGAAGCACAGATACGCAGTATTTT.

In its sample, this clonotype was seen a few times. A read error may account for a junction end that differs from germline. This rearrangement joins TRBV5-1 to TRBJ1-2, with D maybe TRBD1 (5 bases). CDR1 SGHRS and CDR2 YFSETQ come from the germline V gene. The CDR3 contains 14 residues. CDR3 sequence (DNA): TGCGTCAGCAGCTTGGAACAGGTCAACTATGGCTACACCTTC. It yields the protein CVSSLEQVNYGYTF.

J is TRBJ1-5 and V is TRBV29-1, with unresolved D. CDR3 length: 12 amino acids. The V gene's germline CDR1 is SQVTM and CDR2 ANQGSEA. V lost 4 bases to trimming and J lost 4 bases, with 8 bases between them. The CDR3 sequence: CSVGKSNQPQHF. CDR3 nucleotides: TGCAGCGTTGGAAAATCTAATCAGCCCCAGCATTTT.

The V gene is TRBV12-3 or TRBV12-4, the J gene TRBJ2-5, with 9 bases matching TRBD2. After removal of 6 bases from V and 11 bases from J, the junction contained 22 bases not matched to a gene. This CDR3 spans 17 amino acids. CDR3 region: CASRFLSRLADYNEQYF. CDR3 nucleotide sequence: TGTGCCAGCAGGTTCCTTTCGCGACTAGCGGATTACAATGAGCAGTACTTC.

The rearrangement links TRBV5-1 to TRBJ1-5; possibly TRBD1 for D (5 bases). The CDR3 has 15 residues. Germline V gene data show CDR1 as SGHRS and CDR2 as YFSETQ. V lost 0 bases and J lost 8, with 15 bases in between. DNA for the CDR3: TGCGCCAGCAGCTTGGAGAGCAGGGAAAGTGAGCCCCAGCATTTT. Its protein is CASSLESRESEPQHF. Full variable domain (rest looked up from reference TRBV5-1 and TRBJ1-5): KAGVTQTPRYLIKTRGQQVTLSCSPISGHRSVSWYQQTPGQGLQFLFEYFSETQRNKGNFPGRFSGRQFSNSRSEMNVSTLELGDSALYLCASSLESRESEPQHFGDGTRLSIL.

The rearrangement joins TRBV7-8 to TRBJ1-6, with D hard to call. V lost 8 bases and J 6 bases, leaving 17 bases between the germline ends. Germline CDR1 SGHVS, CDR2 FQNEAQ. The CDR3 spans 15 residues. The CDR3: CASGLGPEANSPLHF. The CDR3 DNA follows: TGTGCCAGCGGACTCGGGCCCGAGGCTAATTCACCCCTCCACTTT.

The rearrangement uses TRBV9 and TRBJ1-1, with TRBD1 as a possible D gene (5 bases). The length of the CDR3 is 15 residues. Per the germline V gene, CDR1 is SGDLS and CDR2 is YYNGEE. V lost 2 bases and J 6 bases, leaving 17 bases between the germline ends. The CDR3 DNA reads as TGTGCCAGCAGCGTTTTGGGGGGAGGGCCCTCTGAAGCTTTCTTT. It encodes CASSVLGGGPSEAFF.

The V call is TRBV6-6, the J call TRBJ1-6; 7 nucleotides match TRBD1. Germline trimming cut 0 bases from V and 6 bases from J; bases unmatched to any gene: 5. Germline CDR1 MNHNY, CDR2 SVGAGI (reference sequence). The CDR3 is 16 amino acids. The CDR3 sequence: CASSYSGQGGNSPLHF. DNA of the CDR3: TGTGCCAGCAGTTACTCGGGGCAGGGGGGTAATTCACCCCTCCACTTT.

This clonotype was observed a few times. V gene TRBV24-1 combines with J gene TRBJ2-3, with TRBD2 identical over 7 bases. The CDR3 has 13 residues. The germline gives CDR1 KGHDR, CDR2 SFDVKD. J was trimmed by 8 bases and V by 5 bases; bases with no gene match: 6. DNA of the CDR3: TGTGCCACCAGTGCGGCGGGAGAGGGTACGCAGTATTTT. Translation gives CATSAAGEGTQYF.

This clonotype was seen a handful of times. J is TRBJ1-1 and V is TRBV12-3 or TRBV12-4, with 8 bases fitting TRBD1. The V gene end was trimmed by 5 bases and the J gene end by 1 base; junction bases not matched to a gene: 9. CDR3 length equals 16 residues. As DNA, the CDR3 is TGTGCCAGCAGTCCCACGACAGGGGCAAAGAACACTGAAGCTTTCTTT. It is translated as CASSPTTGAKNTEAFF.

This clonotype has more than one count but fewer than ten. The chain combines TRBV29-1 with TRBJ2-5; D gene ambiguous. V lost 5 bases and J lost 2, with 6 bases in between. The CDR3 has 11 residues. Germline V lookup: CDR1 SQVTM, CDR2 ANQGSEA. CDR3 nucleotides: TGCAGCGTTCAGCCTCAAGAGACCCAGTACTTC. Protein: CSVQPQETQYF.

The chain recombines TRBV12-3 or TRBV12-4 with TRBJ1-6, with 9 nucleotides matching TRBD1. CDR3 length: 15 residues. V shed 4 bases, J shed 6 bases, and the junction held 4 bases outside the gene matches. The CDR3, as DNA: TGTGCCAGCAGTTGGGACAGGGACTTTAATTCACCCCTCCACTTT. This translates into CASSWDRDFNSPLHF.

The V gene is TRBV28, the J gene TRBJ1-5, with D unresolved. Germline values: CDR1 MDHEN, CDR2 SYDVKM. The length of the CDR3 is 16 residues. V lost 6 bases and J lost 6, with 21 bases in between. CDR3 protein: CASSPGRRGGSQPQHF. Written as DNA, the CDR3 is TGTGCCAGCAGCCCGGGAAGGCGGGGTGGAAGTCAGCCCCAGCATTTT.

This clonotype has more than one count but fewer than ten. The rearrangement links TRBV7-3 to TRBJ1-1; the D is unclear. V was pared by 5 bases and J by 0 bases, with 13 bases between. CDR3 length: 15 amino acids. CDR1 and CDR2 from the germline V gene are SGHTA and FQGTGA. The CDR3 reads CASSTSGNMNTEAFF. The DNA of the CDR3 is TGTGCCAGCAGCACCAGCGGAAATATGAACACTGAAGCTTTCTTT.

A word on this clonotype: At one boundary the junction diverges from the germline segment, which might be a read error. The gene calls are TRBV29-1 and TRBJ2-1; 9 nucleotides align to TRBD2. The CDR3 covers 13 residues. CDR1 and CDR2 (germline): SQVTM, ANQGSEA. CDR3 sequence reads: CSARLAADNGQFF. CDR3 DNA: TGCAGCGCCAGACTAGCGGCGGACAATGGGCAGTTCTTC.

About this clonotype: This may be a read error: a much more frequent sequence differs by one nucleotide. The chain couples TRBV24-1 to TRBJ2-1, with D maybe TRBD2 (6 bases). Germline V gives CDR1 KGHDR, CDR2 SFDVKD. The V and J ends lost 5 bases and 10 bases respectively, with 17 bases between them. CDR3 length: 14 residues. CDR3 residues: CATSGAGPRKEQFF. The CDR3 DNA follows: TGTGCCACCAGTGGGGCGGGACCTAGAAAGGAGCAGTTCTTC.

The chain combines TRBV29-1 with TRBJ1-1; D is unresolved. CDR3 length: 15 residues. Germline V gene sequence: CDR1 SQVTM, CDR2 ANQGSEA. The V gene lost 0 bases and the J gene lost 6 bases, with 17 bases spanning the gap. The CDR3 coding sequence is TGCAGCGTTGAAGATCGAGCCGGGGTAAGGGCTGAAGCTTTCTTT. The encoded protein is CSVEDRAGVRAEAFF.

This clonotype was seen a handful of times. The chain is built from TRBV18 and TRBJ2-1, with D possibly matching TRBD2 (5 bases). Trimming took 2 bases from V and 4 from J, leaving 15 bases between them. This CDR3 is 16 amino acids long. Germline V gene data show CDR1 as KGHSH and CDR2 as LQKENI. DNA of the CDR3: TGTGCCAGCTCACCAAGGTCGGGAAGTACTTACAATGAGCAGTTCTTC. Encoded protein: CASSPRSGSTYNEQFF.

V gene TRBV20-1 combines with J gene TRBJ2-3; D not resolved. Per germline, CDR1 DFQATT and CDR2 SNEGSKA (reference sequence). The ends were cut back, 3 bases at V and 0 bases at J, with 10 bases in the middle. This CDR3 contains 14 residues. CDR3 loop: CSARATTSTDTQYF. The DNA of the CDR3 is TGCAGTGCTAGGGCAACGACTAGCACAGATACGCAGTATTTT.

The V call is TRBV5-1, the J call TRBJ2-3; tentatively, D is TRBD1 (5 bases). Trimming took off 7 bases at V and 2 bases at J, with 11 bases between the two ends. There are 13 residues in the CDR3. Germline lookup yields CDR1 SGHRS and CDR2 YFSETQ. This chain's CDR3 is CASGLGDTDTQYF. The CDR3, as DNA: TGCGCCAGCGGATTAGGGGACACAGATACGCAGTATTTT.

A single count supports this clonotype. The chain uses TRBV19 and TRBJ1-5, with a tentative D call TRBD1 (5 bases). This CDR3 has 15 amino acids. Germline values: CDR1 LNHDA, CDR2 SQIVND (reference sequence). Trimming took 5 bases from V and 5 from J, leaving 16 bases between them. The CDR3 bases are TGTGCCAGTAGTCCGGCGGATCAGGGCCATCAGCCCCAGCATTTT. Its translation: CASSPADQGHQPQHF.